This TCR beta chain was found in a study of identifying expanded T cells in peripheral blood. No infections or other immune events were documented during collection. In its sample, this clone was seen once. Its specificity is unknown. Trimming took off 4 bases at V and 1 base at J, with 2 bases between the two ends. Germline CDR1 SGHRS, CDR2 YFSETQ. This CDR3 is 12 amino acids long. TCRdb's copy holds only in-frame clones and misses some; the assay was immunoSEQ multiplex PCR. The sample lists 75,000 to 95,000 clones; 89% were seen once. Study-level findings and limits: Differentially abundant clones: around 1.1 between replicates, about 15 at roughly 15 days, less than 20 at four. Clone count variance between roughly 2-week samples rose with total template count.

Material for sequencing was blood. This TCR derives from a person aged 18 to 75 in good health. The chain combines TRBV5-1 with TRBJ2-2; D remains unclear. The CDR3 bases are TGCGCCAGCAGCCGGAACACCGGGGAGCTGTTTTTT. This sequence encodes CASSRNTGELFF.